Presented here are 3 T cell receptor beta chains from one specimen sequenced in a study of B cell selection in AIRE deficiency (dated by TCRdb to the late 2010s). CD4+CD127+ cells were sorted as the conventional CD4 T cell population. Library method: the immunoSEQ multiplex PCR assay. What TCRdb holds here is the immuneACCESS table cut down to in-frame rearrangements. Part of the clones is not present; checked against another copy, under half of the missing clones reflect an unresolved V gene, and the others are unexplained. The sample data list some 25,000 clones, and just under 97% of these were observed just once. The top ten clonotypes cover roughly 0.25% of the sample. Input material: CD4+CD127+ conventional T cells sorted from PBMCs. These TCRs come from a human donor in good health.

V and J are TRBV6-5 and TRBJ1-1, with D tentatively TRBD1 (6 bases). The CDR3 spans 13 residues. CDR1 MNHEY and CDR2 SVGAGI come from the germline V gene. Trimming cost V 7 bases and J 1 base, with 10 bases left between them. The CDR3 nucleotides are TGTGCCAGCACCAGGGGTAGGAACACTGAAGCTTTCTTT. Protein: CASTRGRNTEAFF.

The chain joins TRBV7-6 to TRBJ2-7, with 10 bases identical to TRBD2. The CDR3 length is 18 residues. V lost 5 bases and J lost 5; bases outside the gene matches: 18. Germline V lookup: CDR1 SGHVS, CDR2 FNYEAQ. The CDR3 region is CASSLRGGASGSLDEQYF. The CDR3 coding sequence is TGTGCCAGCAGCCTAAGAGGGGGGGCTAGCGGGAGTTTAGACGAGCAGTACTTC.

This sequence joins TRBV27 and TRBJ2-1; D may be TRBD1 or TRBD2 (5 bases each). This CDR3 is 16 amino acids long. With 5 bases removed from V and 9 bases from J, the gap between germline ends came to 23 bases. CDR1 is MNHEY and CDR2 is SMNVEV in the germline V gene (reference sequence). CDR3 DNA sequence: TGTGCCAGCAGTATGGGGACGGGAAGGGCCCTGGGTGAGCAGTTCTTC. Translated: CASSMGTGRALGEQFF.